This T cell receptor beta chain was sequenced in a study of OX40 agonist ivuxolimab in advanced cancers. For context, the study as a whole: Ivuxolimab, which targeted the costimulatory receptor OX40 (CD134), was an agonistic, fully human IgG2 monoclonal antibody. Intravenous ivuxolimab was administered to patients every 2 weeks at six dose levels: 0.01, 0.1, 0.3, 1.5, 3 and 10 mg/kg. Of the roughly 51 patients in dose escalation, some 20 had hepatocellular carcinoma, roughly 15 had melanoma, 9 had renal cell carcinoma and 9 had head and neck cancer. The dose-escalation cohort was around 84% male with a mean age of approximately 59 years, ranging from about 20 to 85. Patients were allowed to have had prior anti-PD-1, anti-PD-L1 or anti-CTLA-4 therapy, and approximately 43% of the dose-escalation patients had previously received checkpoint inhibitors. Partial responses occurred in three dose-escalation patients: two with cutaneous melanoma and one with hepatocellular carcinoma. The purpose of peripheral TCRbeta sequencing was to test whether ivuxolimab changed TCR sequence diversity and led to clonal T-cell expansion. The paper describes the monotherapy dose-escalation part (N of about 57 patients) of the phase I trial of ivuxolimab. Results and caveats for the whole study, not just this receptor: Clonal expansion of both CD4+ and CD8+ blood T cells was observed from baseline to week 6 at doses 0.1 to 3.0 mg/kg. The antigen specificity of the clonally expanded peripheral T cells was not determined. In partial responders in the 0.1-3.0 mg/kg groups, normalized peripheral clonal expansion was found to be among the lowest, especially among CD8+ T cells. On average, CD8+ T cells showed more expanded clones than CD4+ T cells after ivuxolimab. Low levels of normalized T-cell clonal expansion were also seen in some nonresponding patients.

A note on this clone: The clone's antigen remains unknown. It has no much larger one-base neighbor in the sample; base qualities were not kept.

For sequencing of the TCRbeta CDR3 region, genomic DNA was extracted from the sorted cells. TCRbeta CDR3 regions were sequenced using the immunoSEQ Assay. This immuneACCESS table, as held by TCRdb, lists in-frame sequences with V and J called but not all clones. Of the missing ones, under half trace to an unresolved V gene in checked studies; the others have no known cause. A total of around 69,000 clones appear in this sample, roughly nine tenths of them only once. The ten largest make up around 6% of the sample. Per the germline V gene (reference sequence), SGHNT is the CDR1 and YYREEE is the CDR2. Deletion took 0 bases off V and 2 bases off J, with a span of 8 bases between the germline ends. From cysteine to phenylalanine, the CDR3 is 15 amino acids long. Only the CDR3 DNA is retained, 45 bases long and in frame from the first base. The trial excluded patients who had a history of autoimmune disease or were on systemic immunosuppression. Peripheral blood for TCR sequencing was collected from all dose cohorts at baseline, on cycle 4 day 1, and on cycle 7 day 1. Samples came from an open-label, multicenter, first-in-human phase I dose-escalation trial of ivuxolimab. Adults with locally advanced or metastatic melanoma, renal cell, hepatocellular, or head and neck squamous cell carcinoma were enrolled in the trial. CD4+ and CD8+ T cells were sorted separately from peripheral blood before TCR sequencing.

The material was CD4+ or CD8+ T cells sorted from blood, obtained in a trial of the OX40 agonist ivuxolimab. The V and J segments used are TRBV5-4 and TRBJ1-4, and TRBD1 may be the D gene, going by 5 matching bases. This TCR was sampled from an adult with an advanced solid tumor such as melanoma, head and neck, liver or kidney cancer. Here the CDR3 is given as CASSLAGLTNEKLFF. DNA sequence: TGTGCCAGCAGCTTGGCGGGGCTCACTAATGAAAAACTGTTTTTT.